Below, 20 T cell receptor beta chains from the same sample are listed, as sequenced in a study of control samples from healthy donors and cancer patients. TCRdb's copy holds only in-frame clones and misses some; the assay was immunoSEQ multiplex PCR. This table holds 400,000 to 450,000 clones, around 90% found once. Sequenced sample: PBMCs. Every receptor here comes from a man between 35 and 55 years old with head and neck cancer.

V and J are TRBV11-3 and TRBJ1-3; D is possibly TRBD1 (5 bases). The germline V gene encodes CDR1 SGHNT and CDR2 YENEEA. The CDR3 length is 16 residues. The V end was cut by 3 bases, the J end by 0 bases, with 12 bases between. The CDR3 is CASSLGPSFSGNTIYF. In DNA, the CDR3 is TGTGCCAGCAGCTTGGGACCGAGCTTCTCTGGAAACACCATATATTTT.

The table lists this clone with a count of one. CDR3 DNA sequence: TGTGCCAGCAGCCCCGGGGGAGGGCTAGCCAAAAACATTCAGTACTTC. This encodes CASSPGGGLAKNIQYF. The chain employs TRBV7-2 and TRBJ2-4; 7 nucleotides line up with TRBD2. V shed 5 bases, J shed 0 bases, and the junction held 7 bases outside the gene matches. Germline CDR1 is SGHTA and CDR2 is FQGNSA. The CDR3 has 16 amino acids.

This CDR3 is CATSDPGDRGDKLFF. The CDR3 nucleotides are TGTGCCACCAGTGACCCGGGGGACAGGGGGGATAAACTGTTTTTT. This chain uses TRBV24-1 with TRBJ1-4; 11 bases map to TRBD1. The CDR3 sequence is 15 residues long. Germline trimming cut 4 bases from V and 11 bases from J; bases unmatched to any gene: 8. Per germline, CDR1 KGHDR and CDR2 SFDVKD.

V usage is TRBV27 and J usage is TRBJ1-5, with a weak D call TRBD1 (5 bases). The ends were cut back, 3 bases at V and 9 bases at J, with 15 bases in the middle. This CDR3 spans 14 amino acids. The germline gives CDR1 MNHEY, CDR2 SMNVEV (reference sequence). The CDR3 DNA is TGTGCCAGCAGTTTGTCGCCAGGGAGAGTGCCCCAGCATTTT. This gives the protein CASSLSPGRVPQHF.

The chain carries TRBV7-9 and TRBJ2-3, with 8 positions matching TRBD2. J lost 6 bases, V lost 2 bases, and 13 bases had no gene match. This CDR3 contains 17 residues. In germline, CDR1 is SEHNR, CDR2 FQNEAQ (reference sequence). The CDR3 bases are TGTGCCAGCAGCTTATACTTGGCGGGAGGCTATCGGGATACGCAGTATTTT. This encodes CASSLYLAGGYRDTQYF.

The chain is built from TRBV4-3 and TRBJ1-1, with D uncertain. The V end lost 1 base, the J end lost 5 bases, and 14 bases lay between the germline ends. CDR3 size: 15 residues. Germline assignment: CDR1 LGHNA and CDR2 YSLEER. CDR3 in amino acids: CASSQGSEGRTEAFF. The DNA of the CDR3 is TGCGCCAGCAGCCAAGGGTCGGAGGGCCGGACTGAAGCTTTCTTT.

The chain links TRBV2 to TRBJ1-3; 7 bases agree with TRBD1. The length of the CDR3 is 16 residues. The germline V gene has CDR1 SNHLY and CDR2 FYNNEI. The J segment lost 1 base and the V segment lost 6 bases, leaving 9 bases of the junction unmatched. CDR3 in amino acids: CASSSTGTPSGNTIYF. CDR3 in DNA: TGTGCCAGCAGCTCGACAGGGACTCCTTCTGGAAACACCATATATTTT.

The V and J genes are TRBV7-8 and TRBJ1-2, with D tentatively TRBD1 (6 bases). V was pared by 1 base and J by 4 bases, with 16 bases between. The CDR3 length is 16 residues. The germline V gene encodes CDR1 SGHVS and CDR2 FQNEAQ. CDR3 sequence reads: CASSLERLGRGYGYTF. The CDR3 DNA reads TGTGCCAGCAGCTTAGAGCGACTAGGCAGGGGCTATGGCTACACCTTC.

The CDR3 protein is CASSQEGRNSPLHF. CDR3 DNA sequence: TGTGCCAGCTCTCAGGAGGGTCGTAATTCACCCCTCCACTTT. The chain has TRBV18 and TRBJ1-6; D is undetermined. CDR1 and CDR2 from the germline V gene are KGHSH and LQKENI. The CDR3 is 14 amino acids. Trimming left V 6 bases short and J 6 bases short, with 12 bases between.

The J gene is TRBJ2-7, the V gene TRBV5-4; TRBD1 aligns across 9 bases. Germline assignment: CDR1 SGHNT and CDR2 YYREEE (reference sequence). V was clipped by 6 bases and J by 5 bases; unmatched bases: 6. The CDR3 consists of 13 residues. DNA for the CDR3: TGTGCCAGCACCATGGGACAGGGCGACGAGCAGTACTTC. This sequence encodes CASTMGQGDEQYF.

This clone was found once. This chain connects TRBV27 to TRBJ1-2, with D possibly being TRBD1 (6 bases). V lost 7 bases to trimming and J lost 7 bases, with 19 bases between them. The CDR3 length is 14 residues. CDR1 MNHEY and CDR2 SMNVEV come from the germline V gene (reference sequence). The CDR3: CASTPGHWVSGYTF. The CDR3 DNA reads TGTGCCAGCACACCGGGACATTGGGTCTCTGGCTACACCTTC.

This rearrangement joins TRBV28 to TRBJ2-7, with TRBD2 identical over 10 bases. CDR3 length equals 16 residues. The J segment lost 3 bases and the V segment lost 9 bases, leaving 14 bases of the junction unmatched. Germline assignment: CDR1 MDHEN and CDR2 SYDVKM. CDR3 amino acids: CARDGGLAGVVYEQYF. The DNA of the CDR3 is TGTGCCAGAGACGGTGGGCTAGCGGGAGTTGTCTACGAGCAGTACTTC.

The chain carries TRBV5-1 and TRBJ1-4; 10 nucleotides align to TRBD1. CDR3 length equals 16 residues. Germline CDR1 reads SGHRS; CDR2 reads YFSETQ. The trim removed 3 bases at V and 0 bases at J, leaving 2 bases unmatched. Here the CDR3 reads CASSSTGGTTNEKLFF. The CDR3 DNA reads TGCGCCAGCAGCTCGACAGGGGGCACAACTAATGAAAAACTGTTTTTT.

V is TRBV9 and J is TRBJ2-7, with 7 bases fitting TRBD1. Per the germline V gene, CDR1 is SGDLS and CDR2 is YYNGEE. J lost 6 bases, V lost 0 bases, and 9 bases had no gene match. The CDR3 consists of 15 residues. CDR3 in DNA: TGTGCCAGCAGCGTAGTACCCGGGGACAGCTCCGAGCAGTACTTC. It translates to CASSVVPGDSSEQYF. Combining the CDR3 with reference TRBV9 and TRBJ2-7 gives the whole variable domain DSGVTQTPKHLITATGQRVTLRCSPRSGDLSVYWYQQSLDQGLQFLIQYYNGEERAKGNILERFSAQQFPDLHSELNLSSLELGDSALYFCASSVVPGDSSEQYFGPGTRLTVT.

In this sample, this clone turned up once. The CDR3, as DNA: TGTGCCAGCGCCTGGGAGGGGATCGCCGGGGAGCTGTTTTTT. This codes for CASAWEGIAGELFF. The chain employs TRBV9 and TRBJ2-2, with 7 nucleotides matching TRBD2. Looked up from germline, CDR1 is SGDLS and CDR2 is YYNGEE. The V and J ends lost 7 bases and 6 bases, in that order; junction bases with no gene match: 9. CDR3 length: 14 amino acids.

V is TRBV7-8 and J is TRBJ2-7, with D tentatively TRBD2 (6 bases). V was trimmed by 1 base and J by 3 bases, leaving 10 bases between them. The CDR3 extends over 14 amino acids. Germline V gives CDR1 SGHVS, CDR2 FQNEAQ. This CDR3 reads CASSLVEGGYEQYF. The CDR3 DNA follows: TGTGCCAGCAGCTTAGTTGAGGGAGGCTACGAGCAGTACTTC.

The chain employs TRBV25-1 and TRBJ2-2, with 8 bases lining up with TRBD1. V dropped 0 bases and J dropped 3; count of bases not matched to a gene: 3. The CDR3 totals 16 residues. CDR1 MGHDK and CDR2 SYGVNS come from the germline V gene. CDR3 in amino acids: CASSEYRGLDTGELFF. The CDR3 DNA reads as TGTGCCAGCAGTGAATACAGGGGGCTGGACACCGGGGAGCTGTTTTTT.

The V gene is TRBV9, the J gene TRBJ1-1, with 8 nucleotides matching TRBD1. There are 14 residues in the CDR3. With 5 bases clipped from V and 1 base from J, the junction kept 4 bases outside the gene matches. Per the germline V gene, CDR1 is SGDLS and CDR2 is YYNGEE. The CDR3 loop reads CASSKGQANTEAFF. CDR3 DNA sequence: TGTGCCAGCAGTAAGGGACAGGCGAACACTGAAGCTTTCTTT.

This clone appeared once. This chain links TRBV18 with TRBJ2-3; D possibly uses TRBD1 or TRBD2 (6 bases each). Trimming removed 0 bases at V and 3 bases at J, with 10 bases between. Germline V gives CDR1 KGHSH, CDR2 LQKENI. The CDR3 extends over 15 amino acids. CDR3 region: CASSPPGGATDTQYF. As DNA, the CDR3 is TGTGCCAGCTCACCACCGGGGGGCGCGACAGATACGCAGTATTTT. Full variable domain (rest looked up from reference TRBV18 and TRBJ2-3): NAGVMQNPRHLVRRRGQEARLRCSPMKGHSHVYWYRQLPEEGLKFMVYLQKENIIDESGMPKERFSAEFPKEGPSILRIQQVVRGDSAAYFCASSPPGGATDTQYFGPGTRLTVL.

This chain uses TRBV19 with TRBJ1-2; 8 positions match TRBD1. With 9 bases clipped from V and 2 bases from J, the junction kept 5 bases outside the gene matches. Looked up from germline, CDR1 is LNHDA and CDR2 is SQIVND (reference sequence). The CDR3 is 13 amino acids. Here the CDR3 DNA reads TGTGCCAGCTTGACAGGGGAAAACTATGGCTACACCTTC. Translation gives CASLTGENYGYTF.